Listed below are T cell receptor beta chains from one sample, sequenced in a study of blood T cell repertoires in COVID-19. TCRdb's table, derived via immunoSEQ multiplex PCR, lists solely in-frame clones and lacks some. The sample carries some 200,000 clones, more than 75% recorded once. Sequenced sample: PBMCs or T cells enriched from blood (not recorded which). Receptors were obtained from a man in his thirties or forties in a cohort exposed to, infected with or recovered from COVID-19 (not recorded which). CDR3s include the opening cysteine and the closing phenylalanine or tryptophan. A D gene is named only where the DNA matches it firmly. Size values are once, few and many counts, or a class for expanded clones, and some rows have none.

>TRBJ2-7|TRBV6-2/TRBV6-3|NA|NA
TGTGCCAGCAGTTACTCTTGGAGGGAGCAGTACTTC
CASSYSWREQYF
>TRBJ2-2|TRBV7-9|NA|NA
TGTGCCCGGCCACACAGGCGCAACACCGGGGAGCTGTTTTTT
CARPHRRNTGELFF
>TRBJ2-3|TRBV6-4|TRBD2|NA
TGTGCCAGCAGTGAGCTAGCGGGAGCCTCAGATACGCAGTATTTT
CASSELAGASDTQYF
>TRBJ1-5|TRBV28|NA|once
TGTGCCAGCAGCTCGAACTTAGGGGCGCGGGGGCAGCCCCAGCATTTT
CASSSNLGARGQPQHF
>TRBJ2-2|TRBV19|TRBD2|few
TGTGCCAGTAAAAGGGTGATGGTAGCGGGAGTGGAGGCCGGGGAGCTGTTTTTT
CASKRVMVAGVEAGELFF
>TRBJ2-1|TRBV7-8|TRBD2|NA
TGTGCCAGCAGCACTCGGACTAGTTTTGATGAGCAGTTCTTC
CASSTRTSFDEQFF
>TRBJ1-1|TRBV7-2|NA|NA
TGTGCCAGCAGCTACGACATTATGAACACTGAAGCTTTCTTT
CASSYDIMNTEAFF
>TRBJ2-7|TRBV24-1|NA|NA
TGTGCCACCAGTGACCCCAAACTTAGCGGCGAGCAGTACTTC
CATSDPKLSGEQYF
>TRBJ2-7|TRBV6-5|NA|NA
TGTGCCAGCAGGGATACAGGCTCCTACGAGCAGTACTTC
CASRDTGSYEQYF
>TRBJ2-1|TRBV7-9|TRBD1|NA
TGTGCCAGCAGTTCAGGGGGCGCCGAGCAGTTCTTC
CASSSGGAEQFF
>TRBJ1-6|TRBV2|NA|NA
TGTGCCAGCAGTACGGGCCCCAGGGATTCACCCCTCCACTTT
CASSTGPRDSPLHF
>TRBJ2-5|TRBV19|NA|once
TGTGCCAGTAGTATTAGCGGACAACCCCAAGAGACCCAGTACTTC
CASSISGQPQETQYF
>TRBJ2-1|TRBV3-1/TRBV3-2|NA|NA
TGTGCCAGCAGCCCTGACTTCACTGAGCAGTTCTTC
CASSPDFTEQFF
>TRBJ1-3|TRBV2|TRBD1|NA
TGTGCCAGCAGGGGGACAGGTGGAAACACCATATATTTT
CASRGTGGNTIYF
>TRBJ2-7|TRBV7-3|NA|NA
TGTGCCAGCAGCTCTAATCTATACTCCGAGCAGTACTTC
CASSSNLYSEQYF
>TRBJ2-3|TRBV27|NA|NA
TGTGCCAGCAGGGAGCGGAGCACAGATACGCAGTATTTT
CASRERSTDTQYF
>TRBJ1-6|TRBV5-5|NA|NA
TGTGCCAGCAGGTCAACAAGGACAAGTTACAATTCACCCCTCCACTTT
CASRSTRTSYNSPLHF
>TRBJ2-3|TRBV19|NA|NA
TGTGCCAGTAGTATGATCCCCCGACTTTTAAGCACAGATACGCAGTATTTT
CASSMIPRLLSTDTQYF
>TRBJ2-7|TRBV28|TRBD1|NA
TGTGCCAGCAGCCTGGGGCAGGGGGCCTACGAGCAGTACTTC
CASSLGQGAYEQYF
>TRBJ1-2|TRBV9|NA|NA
TGTGCCAGCAGCCCCAGGACGGACTTCCAGGGCTACACCTTC
CASSPRTDFQGYTF
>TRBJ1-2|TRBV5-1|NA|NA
TGCGCCAGCAGCACAAACAGTCTCTATGGCTACACCTTC
CASSTNSLYGYTF
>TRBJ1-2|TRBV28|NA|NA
TGTGCCAGCAGTTCGGGCAGCCTTGAGGGCTATGGCTACACCTTC
CASSSGSLEGYGYTF
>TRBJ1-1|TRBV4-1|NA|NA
TGCGCCAGCAGCCAAGAGCCGGCAGGGGCCAACACTGAAGCTTTCTTT
CASSQEPAGANTEAFF
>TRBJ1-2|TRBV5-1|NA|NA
TGCGCCAGCAGCTTGGGTGTTCGGAACTATGGCTACACCTTC
CASSLGVRNYGYTF
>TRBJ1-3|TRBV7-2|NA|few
TGTGCCAGCAGCTTAATGGCGGCGGGGGGCGCTGGAAACACCATATATTTT
CASSLMAAGGAGNTIYF
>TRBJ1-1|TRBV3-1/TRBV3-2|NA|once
TGTGCCAGCAGCCAATCTCCCCTAGGACTGAAAGCTTTCTTT
CASSQSPLGLKAFF
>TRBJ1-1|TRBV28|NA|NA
TGTGCCAGCAGACCCAGGGGAATCCTGAACACTGAAGCTTTCTTT
CASRPRGILNTEAFF
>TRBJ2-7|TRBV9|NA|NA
TGTGCCAGTCTCGGAGTATTGCTCTCCGAGCAGTACTTC
CASLGVLLSEQYF